Presented here are 16 T cell receptor beta chains from one specimen sequenced in a study of response to subunit inactivated influenza vaccine. TCRdb processed the RT-PCR reads anew with MiXCR; each CDR3 protein has one entry. The sample consists of about 830,000 distinct CDR3 sequences, around a sixth of them appearing once. Source: PBMCs from blood, taken 5 to 6 days after vaccination. Receptor source: a man aged 50 to 60 who received an inactivated influenza vaccine.

The chain employs TRBV20-1 and TRBJ2-1, with 8 bases that match TRBD2. This CDR3 spans 14 amino acids. The germline CDR1 and CDR2 sequences are DFQATT and SNEGSKA (reference sequence). Trimming removed 0 bases from V and 9 bases from J; junction bases left unmatched: 7. CDR3 sequence (DNA): TGCAGTGCTAGAGATCCCGGGAGGGCCGGTGAGCAGTTCTTC. Residues: CSARDPGRAGEQFF.

This clonotype has a handful of counts. The V gene is TRBV28, the J gene TRBJ2-1, with 10 bases that match TRBD1. Germline CDR1 is MDHEN and CDR2 is SYDVKM. J lost 6 bases, V lost 5 bases, and 10 bases had no gene match. The CDR3 covers 16 residues. The CDR3, as DNA: TGTGCCAGCAGTACTCAGACAGGGGGCGCGACCAATGAGCAGTTCTTC. Protein product: CASSTQTGGATNEQFF.

This clonotype showed up just a few times. The rearrangement links TRBV29-1 to TRBJ1-1; tentative D call: TRBD1 (6 bases). Trimming cost V 4 bases and J 4 bases, with 10 bases left between them. Germline assignment: CDR1 SQVTM and CDR2 ANQGSEA. The CDR3 has 12 amino acids. The CDR3 protein is CSVAQQGTEAFF. In nucleotides, the CDR3 is TGCAGCGTTGCCCAACAGGGCACTGAAGCTTTCTTT.

The rearrangement uses TRBV5-1 and TRBJ1-5; 9 nucleotides agree with TRBD1. CDR1 is SGHRS and CDR2 is YFSETQ in the germline V gene. Germline trimming cut 4 bases from V and 5 bases from J; bases unmatched to any gene: 7. The CDR3 contains 15 residues. CDR3 nucleotides: TGCGCCAGCAGCCGGACAGGGGTTAAGGATCAGCCCCAGCATTTT. Its translation: CASSRTGVKDQPQHF. Filled out from reference TRBV5-1 and TRBJ1-5, the complete variable domain reads KAGVTQTPRYLIKTRGQQVTLSCSPISGHRSVSWYQQTPGQGLQFLFEYFSETQRNKGNFPGRFSGRQFSNSRSEMNVSTLELGDSALYLCASSRTGVKDQPQHFGDGTRLSIL.

This clonotype has just a few counts. The chain recombines TRBV20-1 with TRBJ2-5; a possible D gene is TRBD2 (6 bases). Per the germline V gene, CDR1 is DFQATT and CDR2 is SNEGSKA (reference sequence). V lost 3 bases and J lost 4, with 12 bases in between. The CDR3 is 13 residues long. The CDR3 DNA reads TGCAGTGCTAGTCTGGAGGGCCGAGAGACCCAGTACTTC. This gives the protein CSASLEGRETQYF.

This chain connects TRBV7-2 to TRBJ2-3; D tentatively reads TRBD1 or TRBD2 (6 bases each). CDR1 is SGHTA and CDR2 is FQGNSA in the germline V gene. There are 14 residues in the CDR3. V gave up 10 bases and J gave up 6 bases, with 20 bases separating them. The CDR3 DNA sequence: TGTGCCACCTCGAATGGGGGGCGGCTGGATACGCAGTATTTT. The encoded protein is CATSNGGRLDTQYF.

Ten or more counts support this clonotype. The rearrangement joins TRBV7-3 to TRBJ2-1; perhaps D is TRBD1 or TRBD2 (5 bases each). Germline V lookup: CDR1 SGHTA, CDR2 FQGTGA. Trimming took off 2 bases at V and 8 bases at J, with 16 bases between the two ends. This CDR3 has 15 amino acids. In DNA form, the CDR3 reads TGTGCCAGCAGCTTACAGTTGGGGACGTTCGATGAGCAGTTCTTC. It specifies CASSLQLGTFDEQFF.

This clonotype was detected many times. V usage is TRBV29-1 and J usage is TRBJ2-7, with 9 bases lining up with TRBD1. This CDR3 has 14 residues. Germline-derived CDR1 and CDR2 are SQVTM and ANQGSEA. Germline trimming cut 4 bases from V and 4 bases from J; bases unmatched to any gene: 8. The CDR3 loop reads CSVATGTGRYEQYF. CDR3 nucleotides: TGCAGCGTTGCCACGGGGACAGGGCGGTACGAGCAGTACTTC.

This clonotype came up a few times. The chain has TRBV4-3 and TRBJ1-3, with D unclear. This CDR3 comprises 16 residues. The germline V and J ends were trimmed by 0 bases and 0 bases, with 9 bases remaining between them. Germline-derived CDR1 and CDR2 are LGHNA and YSLEER. The CDR3 bases are TGCGCCAGCAGCCAAGAAATTCCAGCCTCTGGAAACACCATATATTTT. This encodes CASSQEIPASGNTIYF.

The chain employs TRBV15 and TRBJ2-5; tentative D call: TRBD1 (5 bases). V was trimmed by 0 bases and J by 2 bases, leaving 16 bases between them. The CDR3 contains 17 residues. Germline V gene sequence: CDR1 LNHNV, CDR2 YYDKDF (reference sequence). CDR3: CATSRDRADTEQETQYF. CDR3 DNA: TGTGCCACCAGCAGAGATAGGGCGGACACAGAGCAAGAGACCCAGTACTTC.

This clonotype was counted only a few times. The chain uses TRBV6-2 or TRBV6-3 and TRBJ2-7; 11 nucleotides match TRBD1. The CDR3 has 14 residues. Germline CDR1 and CDR2: MNHEY and SVGEGT. Germline trimming cut 10 bases from V and 3 bases from J; bases unmatched to any gene: 8. The CDR3 loop reads CATFRTGGVYEQYF. DNA of the CDR3: TGTGCCACCTTTCGGACAGGGGGCGTCTACGAGCAGTACTTC.

The chain couples TRBV20-1 to TRBJ2-3; 11 bases line up with TRBD2. The CDR3 runs to 15 residues. The J segment lost 3 bases and the V segment lost 3 bases, leaving 5 bases of the junction unmatched. CDR1 DFQATT and CDR2 SNEGSKA come from the germline V gene (reference sequence). CDR3 loop: CSASPTSGRTDTQYF. DNA for the CDR3: TGCAGTGCTAGCCCAACTAGCGGGAGAACAGATACGCAGTATTTT.

Only a few counts were recorded for this clonotype. The DNA of the CDR3 is TGTGCCAGCAGCTTAGAACGGGACAGAACTAACACCGGGGAGCTGTTTTTT. Translating it yields CASSLERDRTNTGELFF. This chain uses TRBV7-8 with TRBJ2-2; 7 nucleotides line up with TRBD1. V was clipped by 1 base and J by 2 bases; unmatched bases: 7. This CDR3 has 17 residues. Germline V gene sequence: CDR1 SGHVS, CDR2 FQNEAQ.

This clonotype has just a few counts. The V call is TRBV19, the J call TRBJ2-1, with 13 bases matching TRBD2. CDR3 length equals 15 residues. Losses at the gene ends were 1 base for V and 7 bases for J; bases not matched to a gene: 1. Germline CDR1 LNHDA, CDR2 SQIVND (reference sequence). DNA for the CDR3: TGTGCCAGTAGTATAGGGACTAGCGGGAGTAATGAGCAGTTCTTC. It yields the protein CASSIGTSGSNEQFF.

The chain employs TRBV18 and TRBJ1-2, with 7 bases identical to TRBD1. This CDR3 has 18 amino acids. Trimming at V came to 1 base and at J to 0 bases, leaving 11 bases not matched to a gene. Germline values: CDR1 KGHSH, CDR2 LQKENI. CDR3 residues: CASSPRKGGTATNYGYTF. As DNA, the CDR3 is TGTGCCAGCTCACCACGAAAGGGGGGGACAGCTACTAACTATGGCTACACCTTC.

The chain combines TRBV12-3 or TRBV12-4 with TRBJ2-2, with 9 bases that match TRBD1. J gave up 6 bases and V 8 bases, and 10 bases lay outside the gene matches. This CDR3 spans 15 amino acids. The CDR3 protein is CASCPQGAVAGELFF. In DNA form, the CDR3 reads TGTGCCAGCTGCCCACAGGGGGCGGTGGCCGGGGAGCTGTTTTTT.